This T cell receptor (beta chain) stems from a study of long-term antiretroviral therapy in people with HIV. Study conclusions and caveats: Comparison with controls showed narrower CDR3 length ranges in HIV repertoires. Diversity increased after ART yet remained lower than in transplant donor controls. Blood was collected between the mid-2000s and the late 2010s, possibly under older ART regimens.

An immunoSEQ assay, version v3.0, was performed at survey level. Measured with immunoSEQ multiplex PCR; TCRdb has only the in-frame clones, and not every one. The sample consists of fewer than 30,000 clones, approximately 86% of them appearing once. This CDR3 contains 11 residues. Germline V gene lookup returns CDR1 DFQATT and CDR2 SNEGSKA (reference sequence). V was pared by 6 bases and J by 2 bases, with 7 bases between. As to this clone: Its antigen is still unknown.

The genes are TRBV20-1 and TRBJ1-1, with no clear D. The clonotype comes from a woman in her 30s with HIV. This material consisted of unsorted PBMCs, taken 0.8 years after starting antiretroviral therapy. CDR3 region: CSAPENTEAFF. Written as DNA, the CDR3 is TGCAGTGCACCGGAAAACACTGAAGCTTTCTTT.